The clone carrying this T cell receptor beta chain came up a few times. Recruits, aged roughly 18 to 95 years, lived in 24 US areas. Cohorts were assigned according to the clinical history that participants reported. Recovered participants had two consecutive negative NP/OP PCR tests, healthcare professional clearance, or symptom resolution. This specimen comes from a study of blood T cell repertoires in COVID-19. Study-wide background: Samples representing acute and convalescent COVID-19 were sourced from the United States, Italy and Spain.

Data came from immunoSEQ multiplex PCR; TCRdb stores just in-frame clones and leaves some out. The sample lists hundreds of thousands of clones, 84% seen once, with 6.8% in the top ten. CDR3 length: 16 residues. Trimming took 5 bases from V and 6 from J, leaving 20 bases between them. Germline CDR1 is MNHEY and CDR2 is SMNVEV (reference sequence). The receptor was isolated from a middle-aged woman who had recovered from COVID-19. The V call is TRBV27, the J call TRBJ2-1; weak D call: TRBD1 (5 bases). Sequences were obtained from PBMCs or T cells enriched from blood (not recorded which). The CDR3 DNA is TGTGCCAGCAGTCCCCTCCAGGGCTTGGTAGGCAATGAGCAGTTCTTC. Translation gives CASSPLQGLVGNEQFF.